This T cell receptor (beta chain) derives from a study of metastatic and nonmetastatic thyroid tumors. For the study at large: The comparison covered peripheral blood and tumor or nodule tissue in malignant and benign thyroid patients. Findings of the study overall: The study reportedly found significantly higher TCR beta diversity in malignant thyroid tumors than benign nodules, in blood and tumor.

All patients reached thyroid surgery having received no treatment beforehand. Ten or more counts support this clone. Its target is unknown. This CDR3 region has 14 residues. With 5 bases clipped from V and 4 bases from J, the junction kept 4 bases outside the gene matches. Germline CDR1 reads SGHTA; CDR2 reads FQGTGA. Per the original methods: Clinicopathological groups differed in CDR3, with these differences serving to build a distant-metastasis classifier for papillary thyroid cancer. TCRdb re-called clones via MiXCR from the PCR reads. TCRdb, not the authors, supplied the V and J calls. Of tens of thousands of clones listed, 4% to 4.5% are singletons.

The specimen sequenced was blood. The chain combines TRBV7-3 with TRBJ1-3, with 8 bases matching TRBD1. The clonotype comes from a female donor with papillary thyroid cancer or a benign thyroid nodule (not recorded which). Some clones in this sample may be carry-over from other donors' samples. This CDR3 is CASSATGAGNTIYF. CDR3 in DNA: TGTGCCAGCAGCGCGACAGGGGCGGGAAACACCATATATTTT.